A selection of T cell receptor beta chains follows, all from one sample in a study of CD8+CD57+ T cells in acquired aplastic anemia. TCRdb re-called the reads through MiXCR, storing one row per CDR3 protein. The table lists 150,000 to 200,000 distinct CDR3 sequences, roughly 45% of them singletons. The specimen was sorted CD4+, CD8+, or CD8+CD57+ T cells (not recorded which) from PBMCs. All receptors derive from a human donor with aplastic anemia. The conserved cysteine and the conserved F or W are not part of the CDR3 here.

cdr3_aa: ASSLVGRQANYGYT
v_call: TRBV28
j_call: TRBJ1-2

cdr3_aa: ASSFFQGVSYNEQF
v_call: TRBV7-9
j_call: TRBJ2-1

cdr3_aa: ASSPTSGRLVEQF
v_call: TRBV9
j_call: TRBJ2-1

cdr3_aa: ASERGYNQPQH
v_call: TRBV6-2/TRBV6-3
j_call: TRBJ1-5

cdr3_aa: ASSPGTSSYEQY
v_call: TRBV19
j_call: TRBJ2-7

cdr3_aa: ATSDRAYGYT
v_call: TRBV24-1
j_call: TRBJ1-2

cdr3_aa: ASSLSTNYGYT
v_call: TRBV19
j_call: TRBJ1-2

cdr3_aa: ASSLLAGGAPNTGELF
v_call: TRBV13
j_call: TRBJ2-2

cdr3_aa: ASSPPAPQGTEAF
v_call: TRBV5-1
j_call: TRBJ1-1

cdr3_aa: ATSDPTGSTYNEQF
v_call: TRBV24-1
j_call: TRBJ2-1

cdr3_aa: ASSFSAGVGAEAF
v_call: TRBV5-5
j_call: TRBJ1-1

cdr3_aa: ASSQDRGRHEKLF
v_call: TRBV2
j_call: TRBJ1-4

cdr3_aa: ASSLMSGARGETQY
v_call: TRBV7-2
j_call: TRBJ2-5

cdr3_aa: SVEEGTGEGEKLF
v_call: TRBV29-1
j_call: TRBJ1-4

cdr3_aa: ASSLGSPTITDTQY
v_call: TRBV11-2
j_call: TRBJ2-3

cdr3_aa: SVETWGGYT
v_call: TRBV29-1
j_call: TRBJ1-2

cdr3_aa: ASSSRGGSTDTQY
v_call: TRBV7-3
j_call: TRBJ2-3

cdr3_aa: ASSLSDRVREKLF
v_call: TRBV5-1
j_call: TRBJ1-4

cdr3_aa: ASSEAGLAGEGNEQF
v_call: TRBV2
j_call: TRBJ2-1

cdr3_aa: ASSYSRATQY
v_call: TRBV6-2/TRBV6-3
j_call: TRBJ2-5

cdr3_aa: ASSLEGDRVYEQY
v_call: TRBV19
j_call: TRBJ2-7

cdr3_aa: ASRLGGNGYT
v_call: TRBV5-5
j_call: TRBJ1-2

cdr3_aa: SASGRRGDSYNEQF
v_call: TRBV20-1
j_call: TRBJ2-1

cdr3_aa: ASSIAGGPGNEQF
v_call: TRBV6-1
j_call: TRBJ2-1

cdr3_aa: ASSTQSWTGGNYNEQF
v_call: TRBV9
j_call: TRBJ2-1

cdr3_aa: ANSQDPGLSYEQY
v_call: TRBV4-1
j_call: TRBJ2-7

cdr3_aa: ASSTGGYEQY
v_call: TRBV19
j_call: TRBJ2-7

cdr3_aa: ASSLVFETSDYGYT
v_call: TRBV7-7
j_call: TRBJ1-2

cdr3_aa: ASSIESGGTTEAF
v_call: TRBV19
j_call: TRBJ1-1

cdr3_aa: ASSSSGAYYGYT
v_call: TRBV25-1
j_call: TRBJ1-2

cdr3_aa: ASREMTSTNYEQY
v_call: TRBV2
j_call: TRBJ2-7

cdr3_aa: ASSLDGQGAEKAF
v_call: TRBV5-1
j_call: TRBJ1-1

cdr3_aa: ASSLEGSNGYT
v_call: TRBV7-2
j_call: TRBJ1-2

cdr3_aa: ASSIGTVSGNTIY
v_call: TRBV19
j_call: TRBJ1-3

cdr3_aa: ASSPYPPGLSKNEQF
v_call: TRBV5-1
j_call: TRBJ2-1

cdr3_aa: ASSLELVGSPLH
v_call: TRBV5-1
j_call: TRBJ1-6

cdr3_aa: ASSGTGVRGYT
v_call: TRBV5-6
j_call: TRBJ1-2

cdr3_aa: SVEGDRGHEQY
v_call: TRBV29-1
j_call: TRBJ2-7

cdr3_aa: ASSKQESGNTIY
v_call: TRBV7-6
j_call: TRBJ1-3

cdr3_aa: ASRPAPEAGNTIY
v_call: TRBV7-2
j_call: TRBJ1-3

cdr3_aa: ASSPGTEQF
v_call: TRBV7-9
j_call: TRBJ2-1

cdr3_aa: ASSAMAGETQY
v_call: TRBV25-1
j_call: TRBJ2-5

cdr3_aa: ASSDNTGELF
v_call: TRBV10-1
j_call: TRBJ2-2

cdr3_aa: ASSQTGGDEQY
v_call: TRBV6-1
j_call: TRBJ2-7

cdr3_aa: ATSRDRGPYEQY
v_call: TRBV15
j_call: TRBJ2-7

cdr3_aa: ASSEQGNEQF
v_call: TRBV10-1
j_call: TRBJ2-1

cdr3_aa: ATSEQTGSNQPQH
v_call: TRBV24-1
j_call: TRBJ1-5

cdr3_aa: ASSQTKSEAF
v_call: TRBV3-1
j_call: TRBJ1-1

cdr3_aa: ASGQGAGGNKY
v_call: TRBV19
j_call: TRBJ2-3

cdr3_aa: ASRFSGGQPGDTQY
v_call: TRBV11-1
j_call: TRBJ2-3

cdr3_aa: ASSQVHRGNSPLH
v_call: TRBV3-1
j_call: TRBJ1-6

cdr3_aa: ASRRDQGGWGYT
v_call: TRBV19
j_call: TRBJ1-2

cdr3_aa: ASRYTVDYGYT
v_call: TRBV9
j_call: TRBJ1-2

cdr3_aa: ASSPLEGVGTEAF
v_call: TRBV6-2/TRBV6-3
j_call: TRBJ1-1

cdr3_aa: ASSLFSQPQH
v_call: TRBV7-2
j_call: TRBJ1-5

cdr3_aa: AIRTKTGQNTEAF
v_call: TRBV10-3
j_call: TRBJ1-1

cdr3_aa: ASSARRTGGLF
v_call: TRBV2
j_call: TRBJ2-2

cdr3_aa: ASSASMSGGNYGYT
v_call: TRBV25-1
j_call: TRBJ1-2

cdr3_aa: ATSSPRTGGGYT
v_call: TRBV15
j_call: TRBJ1-2